This T cell receptor (beta chain) is drawn from a study of T cell responses to AZD1222 COVID-19 vaccine. V shed 2 bases and J shed 4 bases, with 15 bases lying between them. Germline lookup yields CDR1 SGHKS and CDR2 YYEKEE (reference sequence). This CDR3 comprises 15 residues. As regards this clone: Its cognate antigen is unknown.

Broader study findings: Among AZD1222 vaccinees, only 5 to 7 were seropositive at baseline. It should be noted that donors were predominantly white British and more often female, and clonal diversity was possibly underestimated.

Sequenced by immunoSEQ multiplex PCR; TCRdb stores in-frame clones only, minus some. The sample shows tens of thousands of clones, around 92% of them seen only once. This sequence originates from an adult who received the AZD1222 COVID-19 vaccine. The V call is TRBV5-5, the J call TRBJ1-2; D remains unclear. The input for sequencing was peripheral blood, taken 28 days after the second AZD1222 dose. The CDR3 is CASSFSPGGGYGYTF. The CDR3 nucleotides are TGTGCCAGCAGCTTTAGCCCCGGCGGAGGCTATGGCTACACCTTC.